This TCR beta chain was observed in a study of naive and memory T cell subsets. Two oligonucleotides, mixed equimolar, formed the beta constant-region primer covering TRBC1 and TRBC2. TCRdb re-called the UMI-ligation and nested PCR reads through MiXCR, storing one row per CDR3 protein. Found here are about 21,000 distinct CDR3 sequences, 11% of them singletons; the top ten hold roughly 20%. CDR3 length: 17 residues. Germline CDR1 reads PRHDT; CDR2 reads FYEKMQ (reference sequence). V was pared by 5 bases and J by 4 bases, with 9 bases of the junction left unmatched. This clonotype was seen ten or more times.

The clonotype comes from a human donor in good health. Sequencing used central memory CD8+ T cells from blood. The chain joins TRBV13 to TRBJ2-1, with 12 bases fitting TRBD2. CDR3 DNA sequence: TGTGCCAGCAGCCCTCGGACTAGCGGGACAGTTTACAATGAGCAGTTCTTC. Its translation is CASSPRTSGTVYNEQFF.